This TCR beta chain was recovered during a study of blood T cell repertoires in COVID-19. On the study more broadly: Specimens from acute and convalescent COVID-19 originated in the United States, Italy and Spain.

As handled by the study authors: Nucleated cell counts were estimated from reference gene primer amplification. Method: immunoSEQ multiplex PCR; TCRdb's copy keeps in-frame clones and lacks some. V and J calls and clone size are given by that table; D and trimming were obtained from the DNA. Of fewer than 130,000 clones listed, around 91% are singletons. CDR3 length equals 13 residues. V trimming: 6 bases; J trimming: 4 bases; junction bases outside the gene matches: 5. Germline loops: CDR1 MDHEN, CDR2 SYDVKM. Source material: peripheral blood. The J gene is TRBJ1-2, the V gene TRBV28; TRBD1 matches 7 bases. The TCR was taken from a woman over 75 with acute or convalescent COVID-19. This CDR3 reads CASSIQGPYGYTF. Written as DNA, the CDR3 is TGTGCCAGCAGCATACAGGGGCCCTATGGCTACACCTTC.